Sequencing of this T cell receptor beta chain was carried out in a study of cytomegalovirus exposure and HLA in healthy donors. As for the study in general: An earlier analysis identified 117 million unique TCR beta sequences in about 179 million T cells.

Concerning this clone: Its antigen is unidentified.

The PCR made use of 60 Vbeta and 13 Jbeta primers. The method was immunoSEQ multiplex PCR; TCRdb's version includes in-frame clones alone and lacks a portion of them. This sample yields under 150,000 clones, of which 65% to 75% are seen a single time; roughly 4.2% belongs to the top ten. The CDR3 covers 15 residues. Germline V gene sequence: CDR1 MGHRA, CDR2 YSYEKL. Trimming left V 4 bases short and J 3 bases short, with 16 bases between. Study findings and constraints: Evidence from a later analysis indicated that most CMV-associated TCR beta chains looked HLA-restricted.

The clonotype comes from a middle-aged woman in good health and CMV-seropositive. What was sequenced was PBMCs. V gene TRBV4-1 combines with J gene TRBJ2-7, with D perhaps TRBD2 (5 bases). The CDR3 is CASSPSGLELYEQYF. CDR3 nucleotide sequence: TGCGCCAGCAGCCCGAGCGGACTGGAGCTCTACGAGCAGTACTTC.